Presented here are 9 T cell receptor beta chains from one specimen sequenced in a study of tissue T cells after allogeneic stem cell transplantation. Sequencing used immunoSEQ multiplex PCR; TCRdb keeps in-frame clones, though not all of them. The repertoire holds some 19,000 clones, with roughly two thirds as singletons. The sequenced sample was blood. The receptor set was obtained from a female BALB/c mouse in good health. Strain MHC haplotype: H2-d.

About this clone itself: Mouse germline and gene names are used. The CDR3 spells CASSDPGTKYNYAEQFF. The sequenced CDR3 bases are TGTGCCAGCAGTGACCCCGGGACAAAGTATAACTATGCTGAGCAGTTC. The J gene is TRBJ2-1, the V gene TRBV13-1; perhaps TRBD1 as D (6 bases). The read ends 1 residue early relative to the CDR3; the germline J gene fills the gap. Trimming took off 2 bases at V and 0 bases at J, with 15 bases between the two ends. The CDR3 extends over 17 amino acids. Germline V gives CDR1 NSHNY, CDR2 SYGAGN.

With regard to this clone: Genes and germline are mouse. The CDR3 region is CASSLSWGAEQYF. CDR3 bases read: TGTGCCAGCAGTCTGTCCTGGGGGGCTGAACAGTAC. The chain uses TRBV24 and TRBJ2-7, with 8 positions matching TRBD2. Read coverage stops 1 residue before the CDR3 terminus; the germline J gene supplies the remainder. CDR1 KGHTA and CDR2 FRNEEI come from the germline V gene. There are 13 residues in the CDR3. Unmatched junction bases numbered 2, after V lost 1 base and J lost 6 bases.

This clone was recorded once. Gene names are the mouse ones. CDR3 DNA (partial): TGTGCCAGCAGCCAACTGGGGGGCCTTCAAGACACCCAGTAC. It encodes CASSQLGGLQDTQY. The whole CDR3 region reads CASSQLGGLQDTQYF. The rearrangement joins TRBV2 to TRBJ2-5, with TRBD2 identical over 8 bases. The read gets to within 1 residue of the CDR3 end, and the germline J gene fills in the rest. Trimming took 2 bases from V and 3 from J; bases not matched to a gene: 4. The CDR3 runs to 15 residues. Germline V CDR1 and CDR2: LGHNA, YSYQKL.

A word on this clone: The genes and germline here are from mouse. Read data end 1 residue before the CDR3 end; the end is taken from the germline J gene. The chain joins TRBV19 to TRBJ2-3; possible D gene TRBD2, 6 bases. Trimming took 2 bases from V and 0 from J, leaving 10 bases between them. The length of the CDR3 is 15 residues. CDR1 and CDR2 (germline): FNHDT, SITEND (reference sequence). The CDR3 is CASSMLGDSAETLYF. The covered CDR3 bases are TGTGCCAGCAGTATGTTGGGGGATAGTGCAGAAACGCTGTAT.

This clone has only a few counts. Gene and germline names: mouse. The CDR3 end falls 1 residue outside the read, so it is completed with the germline J gene. The chain links TRBV13-1 to TRBJ1-4, with D hard to call. V lost 5 bases and J lost 2, with 7 bases in between. This CDR3 region has 13 residues. In germline, CDR1 is NSHNY, CDR2 SYGAGN. The CDR3 sequence: CASRDGSNERLFF. The sequenced part of the CDR3 DNA is TGTGCCAGCAGGGACGGATCCAACGAAAGATTATTT.

Regarding this clone: The gene symbols are mouse symbols. Read coverage stops 1 residue before the CDR3 terminus; the germline J gene supplies the remainder. V gene TRBV26 combines with J gene TRBJ2-1; D gene unclear. Trimming left V 10 bases short and J 2 bases short, with 12 bases between. CDR1 and CDR2 from the germline V gene are KGHPV and FQNQEV (reference sequence). The CDR3 runs 13 residues. Incomplete CDR3 DNA: TGTGCCATCGGCCGGGATGACTATGCTGAGCAGTTC. Its translation is CAIGRDDYAEQF. The full CDR3 is CAIGRDDYAEQFF.

To note about this clone: Mouse gene names apply. The read comes to an end 1 residue before the CDR3 does, leaving the germline J gene to fill in the end. This sequence joins TRBV4 and TRBJ2-5, with D hard to call. The germline CDR1 and CDR2 sequences are LGHDT and YNNKQL (reference sequence). The CDR3 runs to 13 residues. The V end lost 5 bases, the J end lost 0 bases, and 6 bases lay between the germline ends. CDR3 DNA, as far as it was read: TGTGCCAGCAGCAACAATAACCAAGACACCCAGTAC. Translated: CASSNNNQDTQY. In full, the CDR3 is CASSNNNQDTQYF.

In the case of this clone: The gene names given are mouse names. Sequencing ends 1 residue short of the CDR3 end; the germline J gene provides the rest. The V call is TRBV20, the J call TRBJ2-5; unclear D gene. V was pared by 3 bases and J by 1 base, with 8 bases between. Germline V gene data show CDR1 as GFQATS and CDR2 as STVNSAI. The CDR3 has 13 amino acids. CDR3 amino acids: CGARWAYQDTQYF. The DNA read from the CDR3 is TGTGGTGCTAGATGGGCTTACCAAGACACCCAGTAC.

A note on this clone: The genes are named according to mouse. The read terminates 1 residue ahead of where the CDR3 ends, so the germline J gene completes it. The chain couples TRBV13-1 to TRBJ2-4, with TRBD1 identical over 10 bases. The trim removed 3 bases at V and 0 bases at J, leaving 13 bases unmatched. CDR1 is NSHNY and CDR2 is SYGAGN in the germline V gene. The CDR3 contains 19 residues. The CDR3 bases that were read are TGTGCCAGCAGTGCAGGACAGGGGGGCTGGGGGGCTAGTCAAAACACCTTGTAC. It is translated as CASSAGQGGWGASQNTLY. The full-length CDR3 reads as CASSAGQGGWGASQNTLYF.